The clone carrying this T cell receptor beta chain has only a few counts. Its antigen is as yet unknown. The authors amplified TCR beta CDR3 regions from RNA transcripts. RT-PCR was first run with HTBI primers, then multiplex PCR in a second round. TCRdb re-called the multiplex PCR reads with MiXCR, one entry per CDR3 protein. The sample contains around 1,000,000 distinct CDR3 sequences, 36% of which appear only once. These data originate in a study of Graves' ophthalmopathy and Graves' hyperthyroidism. As for the study in general: No progression to ophthalmopathy over 18 months defined stable hyperthyroidism.

Germline V gene sequence: CDR1 SGHVS, CDR2 FQNEAQ. The CDR3 runs to 9 residues. Trimming left V 2 bases short and J 8 bases short, with 0 bases between. Whole-study findings and limits: Separation of ophthalmopathy from stable hyperthyroidism was achieved by a 13-signature model, at about 90% sensitivity and around 81% specificity. The majority of expanded thyroid clonotypes above 0.001 frequency also occurred in blood.

The V call is TRBV7-8, the J call TRBJ2-5; no reliable D call. The specimen sequenced was peripheral blood or thyroid tissue (not recorded which). This TCR was recovered from an adult man with Graves' hyperthyroidism. CDR3 nucleotides: TGTGCCAGCAGCTTAACCCAGTACTTC. Its translation: CASSLTQYF.